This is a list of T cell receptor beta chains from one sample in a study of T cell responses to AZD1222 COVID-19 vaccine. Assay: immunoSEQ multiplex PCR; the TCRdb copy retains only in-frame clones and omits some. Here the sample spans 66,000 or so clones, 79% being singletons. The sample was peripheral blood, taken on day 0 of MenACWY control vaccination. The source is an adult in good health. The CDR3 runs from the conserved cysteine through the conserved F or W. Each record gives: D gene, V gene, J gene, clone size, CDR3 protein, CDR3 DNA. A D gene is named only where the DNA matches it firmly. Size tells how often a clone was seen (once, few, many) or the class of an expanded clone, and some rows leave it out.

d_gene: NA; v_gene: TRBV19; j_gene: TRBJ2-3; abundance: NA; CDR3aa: CASRGDTQYF; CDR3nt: TGTGCCAGCCGGGGGGATACGCAGTATTTT
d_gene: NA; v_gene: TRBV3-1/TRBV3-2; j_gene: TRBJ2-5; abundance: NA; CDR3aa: CASSPQGTTKETQYF; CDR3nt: TGTGCCAGCAGCCCTCAGGGGACAACGAAAGAGACCCAGTACTTC
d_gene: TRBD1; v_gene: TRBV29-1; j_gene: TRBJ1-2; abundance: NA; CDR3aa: CSVETFNRQGSYGYTF; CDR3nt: TGCAGCGTTGAAACCTTCAACCGACAGGGTTCCTATGGCTACACCTTC
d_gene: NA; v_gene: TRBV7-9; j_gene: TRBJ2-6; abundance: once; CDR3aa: CASSPGARSGANVLTF; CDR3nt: TGTGCCAGCAGCCCGGGAGCTCGCTCTGGGGCCAACGTCCTGACTTTC
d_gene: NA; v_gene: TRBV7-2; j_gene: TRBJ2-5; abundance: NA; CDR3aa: CASSLRPDWEETQYF; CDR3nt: TGTGCCAGCAGCTTAAGGCCGGACTGGGAAGAGACCCAGTACTTC
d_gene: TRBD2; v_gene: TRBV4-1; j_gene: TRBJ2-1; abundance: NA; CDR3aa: CASSPGLAGGNDEQFF; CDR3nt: TGCGCCAGCTCCCCAGGACTAGCGGGAGGGAACGATGAGCAGTTCTTC
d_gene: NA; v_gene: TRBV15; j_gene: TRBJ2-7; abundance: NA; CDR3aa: CATSRDSVSYEQYF; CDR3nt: TGTGCCACCAGCAGGGACAGCGTCTCCTACGAGCAGTACTTC
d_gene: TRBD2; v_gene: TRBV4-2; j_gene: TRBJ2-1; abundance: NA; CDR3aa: CASSQVGGRSYNEQFF; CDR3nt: TGTGCCAGCAGCCAAGTCGGGGGGAGGTCCTACAATGAGCAGTTCTTC
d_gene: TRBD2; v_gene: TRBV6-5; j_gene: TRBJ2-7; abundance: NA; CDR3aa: CASTPSGSYEQYF; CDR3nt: TGTGCCAGCACCCCCAGCGGGAGTTACGAGCAGTACTTC
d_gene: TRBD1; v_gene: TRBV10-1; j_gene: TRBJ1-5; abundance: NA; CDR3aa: CANKGQGSNQPQHF; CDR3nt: TGCGCCAACAAAGGACAGGGAAGCAATCAGCCCCAGCATTTT
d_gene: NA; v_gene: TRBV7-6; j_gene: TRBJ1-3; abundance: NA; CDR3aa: CASSLAGASGNTIYF; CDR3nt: TGTGCCAGCAGCTTAGCGGGCGCGTCTGGAAACACCATATATTTT
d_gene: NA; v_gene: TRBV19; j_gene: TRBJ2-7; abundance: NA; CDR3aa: CASSQGRAYEQYF; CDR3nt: TGTGCCAGTAGTCAAGGTAGGGCCTACGAGCAGTACTTC
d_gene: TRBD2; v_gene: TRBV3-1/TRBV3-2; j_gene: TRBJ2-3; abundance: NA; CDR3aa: CASSQLRGGIDTQYF; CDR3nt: TGTGCCAGCAGCCAGTTGCGGGGGGGCATCGATACGCAGTATTTT
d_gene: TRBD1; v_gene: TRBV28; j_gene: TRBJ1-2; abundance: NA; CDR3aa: CASSLGTGWIYGYTF; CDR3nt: TGTGCCAGCAGTTTGGGGACAGGGTGGATCTATGGCTACACCTTC
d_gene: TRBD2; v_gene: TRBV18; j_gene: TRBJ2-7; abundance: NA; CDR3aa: CASSRGRGRGGWSEQYF; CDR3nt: TGTGCCAGCTCACGAGGCCGTGGACGGGGAGGGTGGAGTGAGCAGTACTTC
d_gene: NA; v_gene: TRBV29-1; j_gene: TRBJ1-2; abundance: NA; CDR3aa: CSVTQQGDYGYTF; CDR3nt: TGCAGCGTTACCCAACAAGGCGACTATGGCTACACCTTC
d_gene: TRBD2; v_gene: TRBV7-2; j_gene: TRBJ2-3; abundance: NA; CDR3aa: CASSPWRGSTDTQYF; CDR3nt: TGTGCCAGCAGCCCTTGGCGGGGGAGCACAGATACGCAGTATTTT
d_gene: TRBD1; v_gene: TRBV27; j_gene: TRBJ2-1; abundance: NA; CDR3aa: CASSRPSGTAQFF; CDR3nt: TGTGCCAGCAGTCGCCCCTCCGGGACAGCTCAGTTCTTC
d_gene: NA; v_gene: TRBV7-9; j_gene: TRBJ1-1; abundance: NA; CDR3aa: CASSLITGEAFF; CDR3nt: TGTGCCAGCAGCTTAATCACAGGGGAAGCTTTCTTT
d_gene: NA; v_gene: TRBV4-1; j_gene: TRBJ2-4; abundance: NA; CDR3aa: CASSLNRADDIQYF; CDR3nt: TGCGCCAGCAGCCTTAACCGGGCAGACGACATTCAGTACTTC
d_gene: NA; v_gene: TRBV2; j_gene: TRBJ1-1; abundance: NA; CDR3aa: CASSIPGAAFF; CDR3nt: TGTGCCAGCAGTATTCCAGGGGCAGCTTTCTTT
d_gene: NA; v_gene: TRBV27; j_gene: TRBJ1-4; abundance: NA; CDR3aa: CASSLRNREKLFF; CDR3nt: TGTGCCAGCAGTTTGCGTAATCGGGAAAAACTGTTTTTT
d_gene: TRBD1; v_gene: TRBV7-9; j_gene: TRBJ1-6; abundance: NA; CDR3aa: CASSLGQGDISPLHF; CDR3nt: TGTGCCAGCAGCTTAGGACAGGGGGATATTTCACCCCTCCACTTT
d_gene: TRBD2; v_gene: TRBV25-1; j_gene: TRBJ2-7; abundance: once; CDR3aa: CASRTSGRDEQYF; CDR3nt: TGTGCCAGCAGGACTAGCGGGAGGGACGAGCAGTACTTC
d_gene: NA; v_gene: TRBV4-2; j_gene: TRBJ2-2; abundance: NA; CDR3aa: CASSQETLNTGELFF; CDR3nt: TGTGCCAGCAGCCAAGAGACTCTGAACACCGGGGAGCTGTTTTTT
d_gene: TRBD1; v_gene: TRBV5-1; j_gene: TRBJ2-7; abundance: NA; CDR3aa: CASSWATGQVLDEQYF; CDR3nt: TGCGCCAGCAGCTGGGCCACGGGACAGGTCTTAGACGAGCAGTACTTC
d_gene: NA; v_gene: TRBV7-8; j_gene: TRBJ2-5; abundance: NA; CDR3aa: CASSLSAHSEETQYF; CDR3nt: TGTGCCAGCAGCTTATCTGCGCATTCGGAAGAGACCCAGTACTTC
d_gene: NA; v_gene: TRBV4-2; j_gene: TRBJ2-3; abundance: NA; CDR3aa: CASSPRSQPGQDTQYF; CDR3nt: TGTGCCAGCAGCCCTAGGAGCCAGCCTGGGCAAGATACGCAGTATTTT
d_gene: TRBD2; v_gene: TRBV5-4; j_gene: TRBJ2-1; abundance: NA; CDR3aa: CASSLAGGLSNEQFF; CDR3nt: TGTGCCAGCAGCTTGGCGGGAGGGCTCTCCAATGAGCAGTTCTTC
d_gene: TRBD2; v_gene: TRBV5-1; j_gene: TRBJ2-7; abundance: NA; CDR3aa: CASSPDGGTYEQYF; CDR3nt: TGCGCCAGCAGCCCCGACGGGGGGACCTACGAGCAGTACTTC
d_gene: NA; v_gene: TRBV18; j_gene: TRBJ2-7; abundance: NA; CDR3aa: CASSQYSSYEQYF; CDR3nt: TGTGCCAGCTCTCAATACTCCTCCTACGAGCAGTACTTC
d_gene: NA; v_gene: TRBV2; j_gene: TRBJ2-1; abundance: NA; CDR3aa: CATRLHNEQFF; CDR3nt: TGTGCCACCAGACTCCATAATGAGCAGTTCTTC
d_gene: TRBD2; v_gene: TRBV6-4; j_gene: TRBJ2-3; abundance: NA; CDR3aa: CASSRDGGTDTQYF; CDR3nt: TGTGCCAGCAGCCGGGACGGGGGGACAGATACGCAGTATTTT
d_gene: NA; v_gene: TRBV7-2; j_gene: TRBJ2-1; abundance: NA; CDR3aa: CASSLGRHNEQFF; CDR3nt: TGTGCCAGCAGCTTAGGACGCCACAATGAGCAGTTCTTC
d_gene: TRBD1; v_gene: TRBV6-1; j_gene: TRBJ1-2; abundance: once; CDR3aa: CASNRGSEYGYTF; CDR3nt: TGTGCCAGCAACAGGGGTAGCGAATATGGCTACACCTTC
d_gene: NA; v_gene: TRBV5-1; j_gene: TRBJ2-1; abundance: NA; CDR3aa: CASRGVQGPNEQFF; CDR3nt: TGCGCCAGCAGAGGGGTACAGGGTCCAAATGAGCAGTTCTTC
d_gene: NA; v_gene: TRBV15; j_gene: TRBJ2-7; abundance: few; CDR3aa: CATSRGQHRNYEQYF; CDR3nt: TGTGCCACCAGCAGAGGCCAACATCGGAATTACGAGCAGTACTTC
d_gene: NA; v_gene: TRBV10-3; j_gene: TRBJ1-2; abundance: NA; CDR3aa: CAISEAQQDPYGYTF; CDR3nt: TGTGCCATCAGTGAGGCGCAACAGGATCCCTATGGCTACACCTTC
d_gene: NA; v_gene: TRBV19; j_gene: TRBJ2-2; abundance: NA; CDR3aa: CASSTGFTGELFF; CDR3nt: TGTGCCAGTAGTACGGGGTTCACCGGGGAGCTGTTTTTT
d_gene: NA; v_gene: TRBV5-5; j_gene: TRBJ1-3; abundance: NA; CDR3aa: CASSSWSRYSGNTIYF; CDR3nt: TGTGCCAGCAGCTCTTGGTCCCGATATTCTGGAAACACCATATATTTT
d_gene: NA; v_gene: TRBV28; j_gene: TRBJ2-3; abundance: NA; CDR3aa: CASSLEGGSTDTQYF; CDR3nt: TGTGCCAGCAGTCTGGAAGGAGGGTCCACAGATACGCAGTATTTT
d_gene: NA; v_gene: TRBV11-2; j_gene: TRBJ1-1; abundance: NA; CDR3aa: CASSYALRGGTEAFF; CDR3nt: TGTGCCAGCAGCTACGCCTTAAGGGGAGGAACTGAAGCTTTCTTT
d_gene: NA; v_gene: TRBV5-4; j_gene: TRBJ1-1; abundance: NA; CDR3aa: CASSPGGVNTEAFF; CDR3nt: TGTGCCAGCAGCCCCGGAGGGGTTAACACTGAAGCTTTCTTT
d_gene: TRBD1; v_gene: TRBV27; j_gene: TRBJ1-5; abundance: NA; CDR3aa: CASSRQGLGNQPQHF; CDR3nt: TGTGCCAGCAGCCGACAGGGGTTGGGCAATCAGCCCCAGCATTTT
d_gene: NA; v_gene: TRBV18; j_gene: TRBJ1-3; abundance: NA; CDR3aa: CASSPSGGIGNTIYF; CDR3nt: TGTGCCAGCTCACCATCCGGAGGAATTGGAAACACCATATATTTT
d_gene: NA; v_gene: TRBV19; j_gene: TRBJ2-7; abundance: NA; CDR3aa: CASSRRLDYEQYF; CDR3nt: TGTGCCAGTAGTAGAAGACTAGACTACGAGCAGTACTTC
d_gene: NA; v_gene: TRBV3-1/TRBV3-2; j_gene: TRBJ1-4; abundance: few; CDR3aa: CASSPDPRSEKLFF; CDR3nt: TGTGCCAGCAGCCCGGATCCCCGGAGTGAAAAACTGTTTTTT
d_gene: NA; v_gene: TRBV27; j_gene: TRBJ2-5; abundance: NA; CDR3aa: CASSFFGRGQETQYF; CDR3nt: TGTGCCAGCAGTTTCTTTGGTAGGGGTCAAGAGACCCAGTACTTC
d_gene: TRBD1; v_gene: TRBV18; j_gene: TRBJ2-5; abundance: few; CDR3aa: CASSPPDRGTQETQYF; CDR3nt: TGTGCCAGCTCACCTCCGGACAGGGGGACCCAAGAGACCCAGTACTTC
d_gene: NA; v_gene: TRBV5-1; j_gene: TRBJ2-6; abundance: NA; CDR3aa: CASSLPTAGANVLTF; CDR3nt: TGCGCCAGCAGCTTACCGACAGCTGGGGCCAACGTCCTGACTTTC
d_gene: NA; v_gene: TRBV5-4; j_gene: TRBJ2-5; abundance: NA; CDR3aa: CASSLSPQETQYF; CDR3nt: TGTGCCAGCAGCTTAAGTCCACAAGAGACCCAGTACTTC
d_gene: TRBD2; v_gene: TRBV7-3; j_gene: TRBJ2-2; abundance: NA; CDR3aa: CASSPRTSSDTGELFF; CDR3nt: TGTGCCAGCAGCCCTAGGACTAGCTCTGACACCGGGGAGCTGTTTTTT